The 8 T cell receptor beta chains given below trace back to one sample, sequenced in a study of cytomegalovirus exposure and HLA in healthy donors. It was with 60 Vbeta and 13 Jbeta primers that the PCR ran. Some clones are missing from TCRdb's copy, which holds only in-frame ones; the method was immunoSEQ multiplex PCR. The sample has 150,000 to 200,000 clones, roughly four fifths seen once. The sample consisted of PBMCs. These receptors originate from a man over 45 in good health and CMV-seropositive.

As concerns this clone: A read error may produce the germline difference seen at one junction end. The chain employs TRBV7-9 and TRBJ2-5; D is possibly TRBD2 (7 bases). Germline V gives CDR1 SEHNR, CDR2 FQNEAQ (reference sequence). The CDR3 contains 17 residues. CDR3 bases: TGTTCCAGCAGCTTAGGGGGAGGGCCTCCGATTCAAGAGACCCAGTACTTC. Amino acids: CSSSLGGGPPIQETQYF.

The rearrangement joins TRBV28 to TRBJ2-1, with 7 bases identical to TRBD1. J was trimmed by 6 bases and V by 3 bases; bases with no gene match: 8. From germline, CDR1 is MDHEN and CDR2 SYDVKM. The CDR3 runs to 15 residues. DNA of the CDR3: TGTGCCAGCAGTTTGCAGGGGGTTCTCTCCAATGAGCAGTTCTTC. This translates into CASSLQGVLSNEQFF.

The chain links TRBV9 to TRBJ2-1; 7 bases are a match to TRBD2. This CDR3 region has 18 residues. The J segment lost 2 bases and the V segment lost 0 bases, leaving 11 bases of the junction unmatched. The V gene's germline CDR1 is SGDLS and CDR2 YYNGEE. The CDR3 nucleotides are TGTGCCAGCAGCGTAGTTGGGTTGGGCGGGGGAACCTACAATGAGCAGTTCTTC. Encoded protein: CASSVVGLGGGTYNEQFF.

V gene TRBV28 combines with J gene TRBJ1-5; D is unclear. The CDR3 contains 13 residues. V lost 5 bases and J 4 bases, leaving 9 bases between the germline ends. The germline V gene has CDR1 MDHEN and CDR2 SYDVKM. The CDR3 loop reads CASSDGSNQPQHF. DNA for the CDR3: TGTGCCAGCAGTGACGGGAGTAATCAGCCCCAGCATTTT.

The chain's CDR3 is CASSTIQTTNEKLFF. For the CDR3, the DNA is TGTGCCAGCAGTACAATACAGACCACTAATGAAAAACTGTTTTTT. This chain connects TRBV27 to TRBJ1-4, with no clear D. The V end lost 5 bases, the J end lost 2 bases, and 12 bases lay between the germline ends. The CDR3 is 15 amino acids. The germline CDR1 and CDR2 sequences are MNHEY and SMNVEV (reference sequence).

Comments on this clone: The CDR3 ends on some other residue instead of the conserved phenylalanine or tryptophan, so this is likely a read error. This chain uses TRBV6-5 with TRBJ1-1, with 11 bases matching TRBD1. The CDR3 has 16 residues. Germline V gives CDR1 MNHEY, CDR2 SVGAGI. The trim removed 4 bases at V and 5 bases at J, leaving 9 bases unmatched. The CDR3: CASSSGQGATGTEAFS. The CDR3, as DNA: TGTGCCAGCAGTTCAGGACAGGGGGCAACAGGAACTGAAGCTTTCTCT.

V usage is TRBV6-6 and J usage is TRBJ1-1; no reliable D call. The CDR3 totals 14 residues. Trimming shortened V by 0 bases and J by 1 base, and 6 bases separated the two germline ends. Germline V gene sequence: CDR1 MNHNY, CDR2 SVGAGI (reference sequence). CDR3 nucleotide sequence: TGTGCCAGCAGTTACTCGAGGGCGAACACTGAAGCTTTCTTT. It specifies CASSYSRANTEAFF.

The CDR3 DNA reads TGTGCCAGCAGCGCCGAAACACTACAGGGGGCCTTAACTAATGAAAAACTGTTTTTT. As protein: CASSAETLQGALTNEKLFF. The genes are TRBV9 and TRBJ1-4; 9 bases are a match to TRBD1. V gave up 3 bases and J gave up 1 base; unmatched junction bases: 13. The germline V gene encodes CDR1 SGDLS and CDR2 YYNGEE. The CDR3 spans 19 residues.